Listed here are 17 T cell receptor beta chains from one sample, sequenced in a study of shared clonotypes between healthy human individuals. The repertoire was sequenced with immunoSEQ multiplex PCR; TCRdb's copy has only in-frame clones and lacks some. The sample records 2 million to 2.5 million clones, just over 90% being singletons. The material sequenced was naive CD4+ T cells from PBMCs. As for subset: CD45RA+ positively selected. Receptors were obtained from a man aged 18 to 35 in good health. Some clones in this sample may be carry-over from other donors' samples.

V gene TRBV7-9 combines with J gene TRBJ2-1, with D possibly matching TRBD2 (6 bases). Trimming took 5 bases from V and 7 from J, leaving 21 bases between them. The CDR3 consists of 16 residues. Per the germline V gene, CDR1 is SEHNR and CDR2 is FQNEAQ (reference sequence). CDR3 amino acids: CASSPRLGGRRNEQFF. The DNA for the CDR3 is TGTGCCAGCAGCCCCCGCCTCGGGGGTAGGCGGAATGAGCAGTTCTTC.

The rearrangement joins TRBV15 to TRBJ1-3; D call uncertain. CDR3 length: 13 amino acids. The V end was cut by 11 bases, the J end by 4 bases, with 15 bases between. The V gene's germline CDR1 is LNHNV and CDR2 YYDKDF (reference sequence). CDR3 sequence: CAVQQAAGNTIYF. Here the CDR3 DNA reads TGTGCCGTTCAGCAGGCAGCAGGAAACACCATATATTTT.

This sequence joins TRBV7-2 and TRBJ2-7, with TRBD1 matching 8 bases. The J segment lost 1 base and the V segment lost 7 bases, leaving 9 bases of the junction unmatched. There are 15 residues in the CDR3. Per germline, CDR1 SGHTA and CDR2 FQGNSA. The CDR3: CASNPTRTGSYEQYF. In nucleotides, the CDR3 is TGTGCCAGCAACCCAACAAGGACAGGGTCCTACGAGCAGTACTTC.

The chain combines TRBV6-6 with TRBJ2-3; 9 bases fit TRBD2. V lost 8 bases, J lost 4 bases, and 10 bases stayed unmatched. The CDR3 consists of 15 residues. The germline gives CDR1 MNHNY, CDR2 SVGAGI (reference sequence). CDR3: CASRPAGGPADTQYF. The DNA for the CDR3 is TGTGCCAGCCGACCAGCGGGAGGCCCAGCAGATACGCAGTATTTT.

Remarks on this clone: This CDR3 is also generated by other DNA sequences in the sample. CDR3 residues: CASSPGAGRETQYF. The CDR3 nucleotides read TGCGCCAGCAGCCCCGGAGCGGGCCGGGAGACCCAGTACTTC. The J gene is TRBJ2-5, the V gene TRBV5-1; maybe TRBD2 (6 bases). Per the germline V gene, CDR1 is SGHRS and CDR2 is YFSETQ. Trimming stripped 4 bases from V and 5 bases from J, with 15 bases between. This CDR3 spans 14 amino acids.

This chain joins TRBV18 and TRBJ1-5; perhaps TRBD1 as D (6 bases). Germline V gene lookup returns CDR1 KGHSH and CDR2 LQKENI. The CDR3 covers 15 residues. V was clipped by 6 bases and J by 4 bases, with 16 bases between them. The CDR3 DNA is TGTGCCAGCTCCGGCGGGGGGGGCATTAATCAGCCCCAGCATTTT. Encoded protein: CASSGGGGINQPQHF.

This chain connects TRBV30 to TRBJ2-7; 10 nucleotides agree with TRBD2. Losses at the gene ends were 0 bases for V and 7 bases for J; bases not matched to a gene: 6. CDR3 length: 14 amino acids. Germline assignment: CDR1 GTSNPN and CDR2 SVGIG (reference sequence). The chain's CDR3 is CAWSVVAGGREQYF. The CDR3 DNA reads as TGTGCCTGGAGTGTAGTAGCGGGAGGTAGGGAGCAGTACTTC.

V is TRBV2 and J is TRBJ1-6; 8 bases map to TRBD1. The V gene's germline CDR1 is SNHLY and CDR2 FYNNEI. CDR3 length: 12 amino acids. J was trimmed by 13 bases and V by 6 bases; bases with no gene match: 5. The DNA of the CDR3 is TGTGCCAGCAGGACAGGGGTGGGGCCCCTCCACTTT. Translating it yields CASRTGVGPLHF.

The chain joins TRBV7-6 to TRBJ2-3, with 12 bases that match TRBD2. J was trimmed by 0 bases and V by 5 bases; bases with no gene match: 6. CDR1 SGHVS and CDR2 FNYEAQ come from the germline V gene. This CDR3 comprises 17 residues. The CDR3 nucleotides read TGTGCCAGCAGCGACGGACTAGCGGGATCTAGCACAGATACGCAGTATTTT. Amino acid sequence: CASSDGLAGSSTDTQYF.

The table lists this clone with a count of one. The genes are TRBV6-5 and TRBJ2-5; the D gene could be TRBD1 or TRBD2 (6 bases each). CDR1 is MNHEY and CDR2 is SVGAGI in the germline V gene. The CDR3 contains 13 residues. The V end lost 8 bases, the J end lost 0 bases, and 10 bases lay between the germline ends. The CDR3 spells CASRGTNQETQYF. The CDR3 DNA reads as TGTGCCAGCCGGGGGACAAACCAAGAGACCCAGTACTTC.

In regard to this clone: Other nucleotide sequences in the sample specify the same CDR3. The CDR3 DNA follows: TGTGCCAGCAGTTTATTTGGGCCAAACTACGAGCAGTACTTC. Protein sequence: CASSLFGPNYEQYF. The V call is TRBV28, the J call TRBJ2-7; no clear D gene. Looked up from germline, CDR1 is MDHEN and CDR2 is SYDVKM. With 1 base removed from V and 3 bases from J, the gap between germline ends came to 10 bases. CDR3 length: 14 residues. Full variable domain (remainder filled in from reference TRBV28 and TRBJ2-7): DVKVTQSSRYLVKRTGEKVFLECVQDMDHENMFWYRQDPGLGLRLIYFSYDVKMKEKGDIPEGYSVSREKKERFSLILESASTNQTSMYLCASSLFGPNYEQYFGPGTRLTVT.

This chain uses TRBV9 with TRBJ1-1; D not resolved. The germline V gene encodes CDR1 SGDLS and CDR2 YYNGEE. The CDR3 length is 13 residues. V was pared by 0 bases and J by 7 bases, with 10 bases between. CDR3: CASSVEGWGEAFF. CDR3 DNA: TGTGCCAGCAGCGTAGAAGGGTGGGGTGAAGCTTTCTTT.

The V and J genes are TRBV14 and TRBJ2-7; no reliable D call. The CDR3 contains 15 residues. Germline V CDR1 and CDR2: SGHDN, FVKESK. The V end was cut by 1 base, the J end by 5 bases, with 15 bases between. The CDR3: CASSQAALFVHEQYF. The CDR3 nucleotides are TGTGCCAGCAGCCAAGCAGCCCTCTTCGTCCACGAGCAGTACTTC.

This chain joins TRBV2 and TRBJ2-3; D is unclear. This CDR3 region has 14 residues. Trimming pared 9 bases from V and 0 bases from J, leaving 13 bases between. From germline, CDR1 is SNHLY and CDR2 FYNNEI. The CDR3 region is CASLWYPSTDTQYF. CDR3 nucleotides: TGTGCCAGTCTATGGTATCCCAGCACAGATACGCAGTATTTT. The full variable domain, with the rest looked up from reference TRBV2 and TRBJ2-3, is EPEVTQTPSHQVTQMGQEVILRCVPISNHLYFYWYRQILGQKVEFLVSFYNNEISEKSEIFDDQFSVERPDGSNFTLKIRSTKLEDSAMYFCASLWYPSTDTQYFGPGTRLTVL.

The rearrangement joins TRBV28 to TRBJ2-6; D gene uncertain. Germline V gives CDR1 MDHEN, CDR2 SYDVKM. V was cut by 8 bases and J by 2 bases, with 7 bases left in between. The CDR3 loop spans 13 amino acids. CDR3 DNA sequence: TGTGCCAGCGAAACCCCTGGGGCCAACGTCCTGACTTTC. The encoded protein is CASETPGANVLTF.

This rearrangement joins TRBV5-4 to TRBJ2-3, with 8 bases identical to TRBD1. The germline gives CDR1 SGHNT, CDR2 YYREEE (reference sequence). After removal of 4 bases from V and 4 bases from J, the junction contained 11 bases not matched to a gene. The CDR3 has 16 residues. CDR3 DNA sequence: TGTGCCAGCAGCCTCCGGACAGGGAGTTTGCCAGATACGCAGTATTTT. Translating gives CASSLRTGSLPDTQYF.

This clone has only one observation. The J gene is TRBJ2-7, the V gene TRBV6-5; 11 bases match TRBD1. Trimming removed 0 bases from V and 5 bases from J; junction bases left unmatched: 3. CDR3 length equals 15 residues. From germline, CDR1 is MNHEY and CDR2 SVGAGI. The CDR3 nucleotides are TGTGCCAGCAGTTACTCTGGACAGGGGGCCCACGAGCAGTACTTC. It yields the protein CASSYSGQGAHEQYF.